This T cell receptor (beta chain) comes out of a study of neoadjuvant nivolumab and ipilimumab in lung cancer. Study-wide results and caveats: Pretherapy blood TCR richness correlated positively with resected tumor richness. Only a single major-pathologic-response sample was available for clonality analysis. From pretherapy to surgery, tumor richness and clonality rose with dual therapy. Compared with tumor-adjacent uninvolved lung, resected tumors showed greater richness and clonality.

Germline CDR1 reads SGHRS; CDR2 reads YFSETQ. V was clipped by 0 bases and J by 6 bases; unmatched bases: 6. CDR3 length: 14 amino acids. In the case of this clone: Its cognate antigen is unknown.

Only in-frame clones appear in the TCRdb table, and some are missing; sequencing was by immunoSEQ multiplex PCR. The table shows 10,000 to 15,000 clones, with 95% occurring only once. The TCR was taken from an adult with non-small cell lung cancer. The specimen was peripheral blood, collected after neoadjuvant nivolumab, alone or with ipilimumab, at or shortly before surgery. The V and J genes are TRBV5-1 and TRBJ2-7; 7 bases are shared with TRBD1. DNA for the CDR3: TGCGCCAGCAGCTTGGAAGGGGGCGCCCCCGAGCAGTACTTC. It encodes CASSLEGGAPEQYF.